The clone carrying this TCR beta chain came up a few times. No antigen is known for it. The entry originates in a study of blood T cells in healthy people across ages. Study context: In model experiments, template switching was able to capture about one barcoded beta molecule for every two T cells that were present.

Study-wide results and caveats: Compared with aged donors, long-lived donors showed fewer expanded clones, suggesting selection. Per million T cells, TCR beta diversity dropped about linearly as age rose.

V lost 5 bases, J lost 0 bases, and 8 bases stayed unmatched. The germline CDR1 and CDR2 sequences are SEHNR and FQNEAQ (reference sequence). This CDR3 is built from 17 residues. PCR was performed a second time for about 7 to 11 cycles using a sample-barcoded 5' primer and a J-beta primer mix. TCRdb passed the 5' RACE reads through MiXCR, listing each CDR3 protein once. The profile shows roughly 800,000 distinct CDR3 sequences, approximately 25% of them singletons. The data were also submitted as part of a second study, on T cells of mothers and their children. Turning to that study: Over five children and their three healthy Caucasian mothers were the donors.

The TCR sequence derives from a boy between 5 and 17 years old in good health. Sequenced material: blood. The chain carries TRBV7-9 and TRBJ1-4; 8 bases map to TRBD1. The CDR3 bases are TGTGCCAGCAGCCCCGGACAGGGAGGACCAACTAATGAAAAACTGTTTTTT. It yields the protein CASSPGQGGPTNEKLFF.